These 20 T cell receptor beta chains were sequenced from one sample in a study of CD8 T cells in Susac syndrome. Random hexamers were used to reverse transcribe an amount of roughly 0.5 to 1 ug RNA. TCRdb processed the immunoSEQ multiplex PCR reads anew with MiXCR; each CDR3 protein has one entry. The sample includes some 170,000 distinct CDR3 sequences, 93% of them seen just once. Sequencing used CD4+ T cells from PBMCs. The receptor source for this set is a human donor in good health.

The J gene is TRBJ2-5, the V gene TRBV7-2; D gene ambiguous. Per the germline V gene, CDR1 is SGHTA and CDR2 is FQGNSA. Trimming stripped 9 bases from V and 0 bases from J, with 11 bases between. The CDR3 sequence is 13 residues long. The DNA of the CDR3 is TGTGCCAGTAGCACCCGGGACCAAGAGACCCAGTACTTC. This codes for CASSTRDQETQYF. Based on the CDR3 plus reference TRBV7-2 and TRBJ2-5, the full variable domain is GAGVSQSPSNKVTEKGKDVELRCDPISGHTALYWYRQSLGQGLEFLIYFQGNSAPDKSGLPSDRFSAERTGGSVSTLTIQRTQQEDSAVYLCASSTRDQETQYFGPGTRLLVL.

This chain uses TRBV20-1 with TRBJ1-5, with 7 bases identical to TRBD1. CDR3 size: 13 residues. The ends lost 3 bases at V and 3 bases at J; junction bases unmatched: 2. Germline lookup yields CDR1 DFQATT and CDR2 SNEGSKA (reference sequence). CDR3 sequence: CSARGQNNQPQHF. CDR3 in DNA: TGCAGTGCTAGGGGACAGAACAATCAGCCCCAGCATTTT.

V gene TRBV5-1 combines with J gene TRBJ2-3, with D possibly being TRBD1 or TRBD2 (5 bases each). The CDR3 runs to 15 residues. CDR1 is SGHRS, CDR2 YFSETQ, per germline. V lost 1 base, J lost 2 bases, and 11 bases lay in between. The CDR3 nucleotides are TGCGCCAGCAGCTTGTGGGACGGAATCACAGATACGCAGTATTTT. Translation gives CASSLWDGITDTQYF.

The chain is built from TRBV7-3 and TRBJ2-7, with D possibly being TRBD1 (6 bases). There are 14 residues in the CDR3. Trimming removed 4 bases from V and 6 bases from J, with 16 bases in between. Germline V lookup: CDR1 SGHTA, CDR2 FQGTGA. CDR3 bases: TGTGCCAGCAGCTCCCAACCTGGGGGCGCCGAGCAGTACTTC. Its translation: CASSSQPGGAEQYF.

The chain carries TRBV9 and TRBJ1-5; 8 bases fit TRBD1. The J segment lost 6 bases and the V segment lost 0 bases, leaving 5 bases of the junction unmatched. The CDR3 loop spans 15 amino acids. Germline V gene data show CDR1 as SGDLS and CDR2 as YYNGEE. CDR3 bases: TGTGCCAGCAGCGTAGGGTCAGGGGGCGTTCAGCCCCAGCATTTT. This gives the protein CASSVGSGGVQPQHF.

This rearrangement joins TRBV19 to TRBJ1-2; D might be TRBD1 (5 bases). Per germline, CDR1 LNHDA and CDR2 SQIVND (reference sequence). V was clipped by 7 bases and J by 6 bases, with 15 bases between them. The CDR3 runs to 13 residues. CDR3 DNA: TGTGCCAGTAAGGTGGCAGGGTATGATGGCTACACCTTC. This translates into CASKVAGYDGYTF.

This clonotype was found once. V is TRBV2 and J is TRBJ2-7; 7 nucleotides line up with TRBD2. Trimming at V came to 3 bases and at J to 3 bases, leaving 5 bases not matched to a gene. There are 14 residues in the CDR3. The V gene's germline CDR1 is SNHLY and CDR2 FYNNEI. The CDR3 spells CASSEPSGDYEQYF. CDR3 sequence (DNA): TGTGCCAGCAGTGAGCCTAGCGGTGACTACGAGCAGTACTTC.

The V call is TRBV18, the J call TRBJ1-2; a possible D gene is TRBD1 (5 bases). V lost 3 bases and J 2 bases, leaving 13 bases between the germline ends. This CDR3 region has 15 residues. Per germline, CDR1 KGHSH and CDR2 LQKENI. CDR3 sequence: CASSPSKGPNYGYTF. DNA of the CDR3: TGTGCCAGCTCACCGTCTAAGGGGCCGAACTATGGCTACACCTTC. The whole variable domain, filled in from reference TRBV18 and TRBJ1-2, reads NAGVMQNPRHLVRRRGQEARLRCSPMKGHSHVYWYRQLPEEGLKFMVYLQKENIIDESGMPKERFSAEFPKEGPSILRIQQVVRGDSAAYFCASSPSKGPNYGYTFGSGTRLTVV.

In this sample, this clonotype turned up once. The chain couples TRBV27 to TRBJ1-1, with D perhaps matching TRBD1 (5 bases). CDR1 and CDR2 (germline): MNHEY, SMNVEV (reference sequence). Trimming took off 5 bases at V and 3 bases at J, with 13 bases between the two ends. The CDR3 covers 14 residues. The CDR3 sequence: CASSGGLGDTEAFF. The CDR3 DNA follows: TGTGCCAGCAGTGGAGGGCTAGGGGACACTGAAGCTTTCTTT.

The chain employs TRBV2 and TRBJ2-1; 8 bases fit TRBD2. Trimming removed 2 bases from V and 2 bases from J; junction bases left unmatched: 2. The V gene's germline CDR1 is SNHLY and CDR2 FYNNEI. The CDR3 is made up of 15 amino acids. CDR3 region: CASSEQAGAYNEQFF. In DNA form, the CDR3 reads TGTGCCAGCAGTGAACAAGCGGGGGCCTACAATGAGCAGTTCTTC.

The J gene is TRBJ2-1, the V gene TRBV5-6, with 7 bases lining up with TRBD1. Looked up from germline, CDR1 is SGHDT and CDR2 is YYEEEE. After removal of 5 bases from V and 3 bases from J, the junction contained 5 bases not matched to a gene. The CDR3 is made up of 14 amino acids. The CDR3 region has the DNA TGTGCCAGCAGACAGGACAGGAGCTACAATGAGCAGTTCTTC. Translation gives CASRQDRSYNEQFF. Combining the CDR3 with reference TRBV5-6 and TRBJ2-1 gives the whole variable domain DAGVTQSPTHLIKTRGQQVTLRCSPKSGHDTVSWYQQALGQGPQFIFQYYEEEERQRGNFPDRFSGHQFPNYSSELNVNALLLGDSALYLCASRQDRSYNEQFFGPGTRLTVL.

This chain joins TRBV7-2 and TRBJ2-3; 12 bases align to TRBD2. Germline loops: CDR1 SGHTA, CDR2 FQGNSA. The J segment lost 8 bases and the V segment lost 3 bases, leaving 6 bases of the junction unmatched. This CDR3 comprises 15 residues. CDR3 DNA: TGTGCCAGCAGCTTTCTAGCGGGGGGGCGAGTTACGCAGTATTTT. It translates to CASSFLAGGRVTQYF.

The chain carries TRBV5-1 and TRBJ1-2; the match to TRBD1 covers 10 bases. Trimming removed 4 bases from V and 0 bases from J; junction bases left unmatched: 6. This CDR3 has 16 amino acids. CDR1 SGHRS and CDR2 YFSETQ come from the germline V gene. This chain's CDR3 is CASSGGTGASNYGYTF. CDR3 coding DNA: TGCGCCAGCAGCGGAGGGACAGGGGCTTCTAACTATGGCTACACCTTC.

The rearrangement joins TRBV7-2 to TRBJ2-3; possibly TRBD2 for D (6 bases). CDR1 SGHTA and CDR2 FQGNSA come from the germline V gene. This CDR3 is built from 14 residues. The V and J ends lost 5 bases and 2 bases respectively, with 11 bases between them. Here the CDR3 DNA reads TGTGCCAGCAGCGCATCGGGAGTCACAGATACGCAGTATTTT. It is translated as CASSASGVTDTQYF.

The chain joins TRBV20-1 to TRBJ1-6; TRBD1 aligns across 8 bases. From germline, CDR1 is DFQATT and CDR2 SNEGSKA (reference sequence). The CDR3 is made up of 14 amino acids. The V segment lost 5 bases and the J segment 5 bases; nucleotides outside the gene matches: 5. CDR3 nucleotides: TGCAGTGCTTGGACAGGGACCGATAATTCACCCCTCCACTTT. Translating gives CSAWTGTDNSPLHF.

V gene TRBV11-1 combines with J gene TRBJ2-3; TRBD1 matches 7 bases. Per germline, CDR1 SGHAT and CDR2 FQDESV (reference sequence). Trimming removed 3 bases from V and 15 bases from J; junction bases left unmatched: 6. The CDR3 contains 11 residues. CDR3 loop: CASSFGDRNYF. In nucleotides, the CDR3 is TGTGCCAGCAGCTTCGGGGACAGAAACTATTTT. Looking up the rest from reference TRBV11-1 and TRBJ2-3 gives the full variable domain: EAEVAQSPRYKITEKSQAVAFWCDPISGHATLYWYRQILGQGPELLVQFQDESVVDDSQLPKDRFSAERLKGVDSTLKIQPAELGDSAMYLCASSFGDRNYFGPGTRLTVL.

This clonotype was detected only a few times. This chain connects TRBV5-1 to TRBJ1-1; no clear D. CDR3 length: 14 amino acids. The germline CDR1 and CDR2 sequences are SGHRS and YFSETQ. V was trimmed by 0 bases and J by 1 base, leaving 7 bases between them. The CDR3: CASSLVGWNTEAFF. In nucleotides, the CDR3 is TGCGCCAGCAGCTTGGTGGGTTGGAACACTGAAGCTTTCTTT.

The rearrangement joins TRBV6-1 to TRBJ2-5, with a weak D call TRBD2 (5 bases). CDR3 length equals 13 residues. V was pared by 5 bases and J by 2 bases, with 9 bases between. Germline CDR1 MNHNS, CDR2 SASEGT. Written as DNA, the CDR3 is TGTGCCAGCAGTTGGACTCAACAAGAGACCCAGTACTTC. As protein: CASSWTQQETQYF.

For the CDR3, the DNA is TGTGCCAGCAGCCCATTTATGAGGGGGAACACCGGGGAGCTGTTTTTT. This sequence encodes CASSPFMRGNTGELFF. This chain joins TRBV7-2 and TRBJ2-2; D tentatively reads TRBD1 or TRBD2 (5 bases each). V was cut by 5 bases and J by 1 base, with 14 bases left in between. From germline, CDR1 is SGHTA and CDR2 FQGNSA. The CDR3 length is 16 residues.

CDR3 in DNA: TGCAGCGTCCGATCACAGGGAAGCTCCTACAATGAGCAGTTCTTC. It is translated as CSVRSQGSSYNEQFF. The genes are TRBV29-1 and TRBJ2-1; D might be TRBD1 (6 bases). Looked up from germline, CDR1 is SQVTM and CDR2 is ANQGSEA. V dropped 6 bases and J dropped 0 bases, with 15 bases sitting between them. The CDR3 length is 15 residues.